Below are 3 T cell receptor beta chains sequenced from a single sample in a study of graft-versus-host responses after intestinal transplantation. Both intraepithelial and lamina propria lymphocytes were released by processing graft tissue. TCRdb keeps only in-frame clones here, not all; method: immunoSEQ multiplex PCR. The repertoire holds under 75,000 clones, with approximately 91% as singletons. The sequenced sample was ileum tissue, obtained roughly 54 weeks after transplant. The receptors shown here come from a human patient who received an intestinal transplant, so some T cells may come from the graft donor.

The J gene is TRBJ2-2, the V gene TRBV18; D is perhaps TRBD1 or TRBD2 (5 bases each). CDR3 length equals 14 residues. Trimming shortened V by 6 bases and J by 0 bases, and 8 bases separated the two germline ends. From germline, CDR1 is KGHSH and CDR2 LQKENI. The chain's CDR3 is CASSWGPNTGELFF. In DNA form, the CDR3 reads TGTGCCAGCTCGTGGGGACCGAACACCGGGGAGCTGTTTTTT.

V usage is TRBV10-3 and J usage is TRBJ2-3; 9 nucleotides agree with TRBD1. Germline lookup yields CDR1 ENHRY and CDR2 SYGVKD. The CDR3 is 16 residues long. J gave up 4 bases and V 2 bases, and 7 bases lay outside the gene matches. The CDR3 nucleotides read TGTGCCATCAGTGAGAAGGGGACAGGGTGGGCAGATACGCAGTATTTT. It specifies CAISEKGTGWADTQYF.

The V call is TRBV6-6, the J call TRBJ2-6; D is ambiguous. This CDR3 region has 14 residues. The V and J ends lost 6 bases and 0 bases respectively, with 6 bases between them. CDR1 and CDR2 (germline): MNHNY, SVGAGI (reference sequence). In nucleotides, the CDR3 is TGTGCCAGCAGCTCCAGCTCTGGGGCCAACGTCCTGACTTTC. Its protein product is CASSSSSGANVLTF.